One and the same sample provided the 3 T cell receptor beta chains below, sequenced in a study of cytomegalovirus exposure and HLA in healthy donors. The PCR was carried out with 60 Vbeta primers and 13 Jbeta primers. Generated by immunoSEQ multiplex PCR, the TCRdb table keeps only in-frame clones and is missing some. The sample yields some 190,000 clones, 77% seen once. The sample taken for sequencing was PBMCs. The receptors originated from a man between 18 and 35 years old in good health and CMV-seronegative.

This clone appeared a single time. The rearrangement uses TRBV5-1 and TRBJ2-5; D gene unclear. Trimming took off 2 bases at V and 3 bases at J, with 11 bases between the two ends. The CDR3 has 14 amino acids. Germline V gene data show CDR1 as SGHRS and CDR2 as YFSETQ. The CDR3, as DNA: TGCGCCAGCAGCTTAGCTGAAGCGAAAGAGACCCAGTACTTC. Its protein product is CASSLAEAKETQYF. Variable domain in full (rest from reference TRBV5-1 and TRBJ2-5): KAGVTQTPRYLIKTRGQQVTLSCSPISGHRSVSWYQQTPGQGLQFLFEYFSETQRNKGNFPGRFSGRQFSNSRSEMNVSTLELGDSALYLCASSLAEAKETQYFGPGTRLLVL.

The V gene is TRBV2, the J gene TRBJ2-5; D is unresolved. Germline CDR1 SNHLY, CDR2 FYNNEI. Trimming took 3 bases from V and 2 from J, leaving 7 bases between them. The CDR3 extends over 13 amino acids. This CDR3 is CASSDSRQETQYF. The CDR3 DNA follows: TGTGCCAGCAGTGATTCCCGGCAAGAGACCCAGTACTTC.

In regard to this clone: One junction end disagrees with the germline gene, perhaps due to a read error. The chain joins TRBV7-7 to TRBJ2-2; 8 bases line up with TRBD2. Per germline, CDR1 SSHAT and CDR2 FNYEAQ (reference sequence). CDR3 length: 15 residues. CDR3 residues: CASSYAGGNTGELFF. Here the CDR3 DNA reads TGTGCTAGCAGCTATGCGGGAGGGAACACCGGGGAGCTGTTTTTT. Full variable domain (remainder filled in from reference TRBV7-7 and TRBJ2-2): GAGVSQSPRYKVTKRGQDVTLRCDPISSHATLYWYQQALGQGPEFLTYFNYEAQPDKSGLPSDRFSAERPEGSISTLTIQRTEQRDSAMYRCASSYAGGNTGELFFGEGSRLTVL.